This T cell receptor (beta chain) emerged from a study of control samples from healthy donors and cancer patients. Clones were sequenced by immunoSEQ multiplex PCR, and TCRdb holds only the in-frame ones, with some missing. The table has 130,000 to 150,000 clones, just under 95% seen once. This CDR3 has 15 residues. Trimming left V 6 bases short and J 4 bases short, with 17 bases between. Germline V lookup: CDR1 MNHEY, CDR2 SVGAGI. Specimen: PBMCs. The chain employs TRBV6-5 and TRBJ2-3; D may match TRBD1 or TRBD2 (7 bases each). The receptor was isolated from a man in his sixties with colorectal cancer. Here the CDR3 reads CASRPRGGAADTQYF. The CDR3 coding sequence is TGTGCCAGCAGGCCCAGGGGGGGGGCAGCAGATACGCAGTATTTT.